Following are 25 T cell receptor beta chains from one sample sequenced in a study of blood T cells in healthy people across ages. A second roughly 7 to 12 cycle PCR used barcoded and J-beta primers. TCRdb re-called the 5' RACE reads with MiXCR, one entry per CDR3 protein. Among approximately 800,000 distinct CDR3 sequences listed, more than 45% were seen once. Sequencing was carried out using blood. Source of these receptors: a man younger than 40 in good health.

The gene calls are TRBV25-1 and TRBJ1-6; no clear D. V lost 6 bases to trimming and J lost 8 bases, with 8 bases between them. There are 12 residues in the CDR3. Germline V gene sequence: CDR1 MGHDK, CDR2 SYGVNS. The CDR3 sequence is CASRDQYSPLHF. CDR3 coding DNA: TGTGCCAGCAGGGACCAGTATTCACCCCTCCACTTT.

The chain has TRBV20-1 and TRBJ2-5; 8 bases line up with TRBD2. Germline V gives CDR1 DFQATT, CDR2 SNEGSKA (reference sequence). The junction had 7 bases not matched to a gene; V was cut back by 6 bases and J by 4 bases. The CDR3 covers 13 residues. The CDR3 DNA reads TGCAGTGCCCGCGGTAGCGGGGTAGAGACCCAGTACTTC. Protein sequence: CSARGSGVETQYF.

This chain's CDR3 is CASSRTSGRAVDTQHF. As DNA, the CDR3 is TGTGCCAGCAGCCGGACTAGCGGGAGGGCCGTGGATACGCAGCATTTT. The rearrangement joins TRBV7-2 to TRBJ2-3, with D uncertain. The end of the DNA fits TRBJ1-5 better, so the J call may be wrong. Germline V gene data show CDR1 as SGHTA and CDR2 as FQGNSA. The CDR3 consists of 16 residues.

The rearrangement joins TRBV15 to TRBJ1-5; TRBD1 matches at 7 bases. From germline, CDR1 is LNHNV and CDR2 YYDKDF (reference sequence). This CDR3 region has 13 residues. Unmatched junction bases numbered 7, after V lost 8 bases and J lost 6 bases. CDR3 protein: CATGADRAQPQHF. The DNA of the CDR3 is TGTGCCACCGGAGCCGACAGGGCTCAGCCCCAGCATTTT.

The table lists this clonotype with a few counts. This rearrangement joins TRBV2 to TRBJ2-3, with D unresolved. The CDR3 has 12 amino acids. CDR1 SNHLY and CDR2 FYNNEI come from the germline V gene. V was trimmed by 4 bases and J by 2 bases, leaving 4 bases between them. CDR3 sequence: CASSGYTDTQYF. CDR3 coding DNA: TGTGCCAGCAGTGGGTACACAGATACGCAGTATTTT.

The CDR3 region is CAISPGTDYNEQFF. DNA for the CDR3: TGTGCCATCAGTCCCGGGACGGATTACAATGAGCAGTTCTTC. The chain has TRBV10-3 and TRBJ2-1, with D possibly being TRBD1 or TRBD2 (5 bases each). The CDR3 has 14 residues. Trimming shortened V by 5 bases and J by 4 bases, and 12 bases separated the two germline ends. Germline V lookup: CDR1 ENHRY, CDR2 SYGVKD.

This chain uses TRBV29-1 with TRBJ2-7; D is unresolved. The CDR3 spans 16 residues. Germline CDR1 SQVTM, CDR2 ANQGSEA. Trimming removed 4 bases at V and 0 bases at J, with 19 bases between. CDR3 nucleotides: TGCAGCGTTGTAGGGCAAAAAACTCTTTCCTCCTACGAGCAGTACTTC. Protein product: CSVVGQKTLSSYEQYF.

The rearrangement joins TRBV6-1 to TRBJ2-7; no definite D call. The CDR3 contains 15 residues. V was clipped by 3 bases and J by 2 bases, with 14 bases between them. Germline CDR1 is MNHNS and CDR2 is SASEGT. CDR3 in amino acids: CASSESVGPPYEQYF. As DNA, the CDR3 is TGTGCCAGCAGTGAGAGTGTAGGCCCCCCCTACGAGCAGTACTTC.

The chain is built from TRBV7-2 and TRBJ2-3, with D possibly being TRBD1 or TRBD2 (6 bases each). The V gene's germline CDR1 is SGHTA and CDR2 FQGNSA. This CDR3 comprises 16 residues. V was cut by 1 base and J by 2 bases, with 13 bases left in between. CDR3 DNA: TGTGCCAGCAGCTTAGGAACGGGGGCGACCACAGATACGCAGTATTTT. Protein: CASSLGTGATTDTQYF. The variable domain in full, completed from reference TRBV7-2 and TRBJ2-3, reads GAGVSQSPSNKVTEKGKDVELRCDPISGHTALYWYRQSLGQGLEFLIYFQGNSAPDKSGLPSDRFSAERTGGSVSTLTIQRTQQEDSAVYLCASSLGTGATTDTQYFGPGTRLTVL.

This clonotype was found a few times. This chain joins TRBV20-1 and TRBJ1-1; D remains unclear. The CDR3 is 14 residues long. Germline values: CDR1 DFQATT, CDR2 SNEGSKA (reference sequence). Trimming stripped 5 bases from V and 0 bases from J, with 13 bases between. The CDR3 sequence: CSAPRPPVNTEAFF. CDR3 bases: TGCAGTGCTCCTCGGCCCCCGGTGAACACTGAAGCTTTCTTT.

J is TRBJ1-2 and V is TRBV20-1, with 8 bases that match TRBD1. The V gene end was trimmed by 6 bases and the J gene end by 4 bases; junction bases not matched to a gene: 7. From germline, CDR1 is DFQATT and CDR2 SNEGSKA (reference sequence). The CDR3 is made up of 13 amino acids. CDR3: CSAPRQGIYGYTF. The CDR3 DNA reads TGCAGTGCGCCACGACAGGGGATCTATGGCTACACCTTC.

The chain carries TRBV28 and TRBJ2-1, with D perhaps TRBD1 (6 bases). The length of the CDR3 is 18 residues. V lost 3 bases and J 0 bases, leaving 18 bases between the germline ends. Germline CDR1 and CDR2: MDHEN and SYDVKM. The CDR3 DNA sequence: TGTGCCAGCAGTTTCAGGGGTTACCGAGGTAGCTCCTACAATGAGCAGTTCTTC. Its protein product is CASSFRGYRGSSYNEQFF.

The rearrangement uses TRBV20-1 and TRBJ2-7, with 9 bases aligning to TRBD2. V was clipped by 1 base and J by 5 bases; unmatched bases: 18. This CDR3 contains 18 residues. CDR1 and CDR2 from the germline V gene are DFQATT and SNEGSKA (reference sequence). The CDR3 spells CSARGFQPGASGNHEQYF. Written as DNA, the CDR3 is TGCAGTGCTAGAGGGTTTCAACCCGGGGCTAGCGGGAACCACGAGCAGTACTTC.

V and J are TRBV6-5 and TRBJ1-1; D call uncertain. Germline V CDR1 and CDR2: MNHEY, SVGAGI. Trimming took off 4 bases at V and 0 bases at J, with 21 bases between the two ends. CDR3 length equals 18 residues. CDR3: CASSSKYSGFSLNTEAFF. Written as DNA, the CDR3 is TGTGCCAGCAGTTCGAAGTACAGTGGTTTTAGTTTGAACACTGAAGCTTTCTTT.

At least ten counts were recorded for this clonotype. The CDR3: CSVRVTTVDAQQYF. DNA for the CDR3: TGCAGCGTTCGAGTGACGACAGTGGACGCCCAGCAGTACTTC. The chain employs TRBV29-1 and TRBJ2-7; D is perhaps TRBD1 (5 bases). CDR1 SQVTM and CDR2 ANQGSEA come from the germline V gene. The CDR3 contains 14 residues. Trimming took 5 bases from V and 8 from J, leaving 22 bases between them.

This clonotype has just a few counts. This chain links TRBV20-1 with TRBJ2-1; possibly TRBD2 for D (6 bases). CDR1 and CDR2 from the germline V gene are DFQATT and SNEGSKA (reference sequence). V lost 1 base and J lost 7, with 20 bases in between. The CDR3 length is 16 residues. This CDR3 is CSARGGGPVLWNEQFF. CDR3 DNA: TGCAGTGCTAGAGGCGGAGGGCCAGTTCTATGGAATGAGCAGTTCTTC.

V usage is TRBV7-9 and J usage is TRBJ1-4, with D uncertain. V was shortened by 0 bases and J by 7 bases, with 3 bases between the two germline ends. This CDR3 spans 12 amino acids. Looked up from germline, CDR1 is SEHNR and CDR2 is FQNEAQ (reference sequence). The CDR3: CASSLAAEKLFF. The CDR3 DNA follows: TGTGCCAGCAGCTTAGCGGCTGAAAAACTGTTTTTT.

The chain employs TRBV6-2 or TRBV6-3 and TRBJ2-3; 14 bases agree with TRBD2. The CDR3 loop spans 16 amino acids. Germline trimming cut 8 bases from V and 4 bases from J; bases unmatched to any gene: 8. Germline V lookup: CDR1 MNHEY, CDR2 SVGEGT. The chain's CDR3 is CASSERGLAGADTQYF. The CDR3 DNA follows: TGTGCCAGCTCCGAGAGGGGACTAGCGGGAGCAGATACGCAGTATTTT.

This chain uses TRBV7-2 with TRBJ1-5; D is undetermined. Trimming removed 2 bases from V and 5 bases from J, with 13 bases in between. Germline CDR1 SGHTA, CDR2 FQGNSA. The CDR3 loop spans 15 amino acids. The DNA for the CDR3 is TGTGCCAGCAGCTTATTGGGCGGAGGGTATCAGCCCCAGCATTTT. Amino acid sequence: CASSLLGGGYQPQHF.

This rearrangement joins TRBV6-6 to TRBJ2-7; D uncertain. CDR1 is MNHNY and CDR2 is SVGAGI in the germline V gene (reference sequence). The CDR3 is 12 residues long. V lost 2 bases to trimming and J lost 4 bases, with 6 bases between them. DNA for the CDR3: TGTGCCAGCAGTTACGCCAAATACGAGCAGTACTTC. Residues: CASSYAKYEQYF.

This clonotype was counted a few times. The V gene is TRBV20-1, the J gene TRBJ1-2; D gene ambiguous. The CDR3 totals 13 residues. Trimming removed 3 bases from V and 5 bases from J, with 13 bases in between. Looked up from germline, CDR1 is DFQATT and CDR2 is SNEGSKA (reference sequence). The CDR3 DNA reads TGCAGTGCTAGCCCACCCGGGGATTATGGCTACACCTTC. It encodes CSASPPGDYGYTF.

The J gene is TRBJ2-3, the V gene TRBV29-1; TRBD2 matches at 7 bases. Per germline, CDR1 SQVTM and CDR2 ANQGSEA. The V and J ends lost 5 bases and 2 bases, in that order; junction bases with no gene match: 7. This CDR3 is 14 amino acids long. CDR3 amino acids: CSVSASGYTDTQYF. The CDR3 DNA is TGCAGCGTTTCGGCTAGCGGTTACACAGATACGCAGTATTTT.

This rearrangement joins TRBV15 to TRBJ1-5; D may be TRBD1 (6 bases). V shed 8 bases and J shed 0 bases, with 17 bases lying between them. The CDR3 is made up of 16 amino acids. Germline V CDR1 and CDR2: LNHNV, YYDKDF (reference sequence). CDR3 coding DNA: TGTGCCACCGTTGACCGGGACACCGATAGCAATCAGCCCCAGCATTTT. It encodes CATVDRDTDSNQPQHF.

This clonotype was recorded once. The chain has TRBV29-1 and TRBJ2-4; tentatively, D is TRBD1 (6 bases). Germline V CDR1 and CDR2: SQVTM, ANQGSEA. CDR3 size: 13 residues. Trimming took 6 bases from V and 3 from J, leaving 12 bases between them. The CDR3 coding sequence is TGCAGCGTCACAGGGTTTGTCAAAAACATTCAGTACTTC. Protein: CSVTGFVKNIQYF. The full variable domain, rest sourced from reference TRBV29-1 and TRBJ2-4, is SAVISQKPSRDICQRGTSLTIQCQVDSQVTMMFWYRQQPGQSLTLIATANQGSEATYESGFVIDKFPISRPNLTFSTLTVSNMSPEDSSIYLCSVTGFVKNIQYFGAGTRLSVL.

The rearrangement uses TRBV6-2 or TRBV6-3 and TRBJ2-7; perhaps TRBD2 as D (6 bases). In germline, CDR1 is MNHEY, CDR2 SVGEGT. Trimming cost V 7 bases and J 4 bases, with 17 bases left between them. The CDR3 spans 14 residues. The CDR3 DNA follows: TGTGCCAGCACGTGGCGGATAGCGGAGTACGAGCAGTACTTC. Translating it yields CASTWRIAEYEQYF.